What follows are 21 T cell receptor beta chains derived from one specimen sequenced in a study of blood T cell repertoires in COVID-19. Sequenced by immunoSEQ multiplex PCR; TCRdb stores in-frame clones only, minus some. Found here are 100,000 to 150,000 clones, over 70% of them singletons; the top ten hold roughly 4%. Sequencing input: peripheral blood. The receptor source for this set is a woman aged 45-60 years with acute or convalescent COVID-19.

The chain links TRBV6-5 to TRBJ1-2; TRBD1 aligns across 8 bases. The germline CDR1 and CDR2 sequences are MNHEY and SVGAGI. J lost 5 bases, V lost 2 bases, and 4 bases had no gene match. This CDR3 comprises 14 residues. This chain's CDR3 is CASSYGQGGYGYTF. The DNA of the CDR3 is TGTGCCAGCAGTTACGGACAGGGTGGTTATGGCTACACCTTC.

This clone has a handful of counts. The chain joins TRBV2 to TRBJ2-3, with 12 bases fitting TRBD1. The CDR3 is 17 amino acids. The V segment lost 0 bases and the J segment 3 bases; nucleotides outside the gene matches: 4. CDR1 and CDR2 from the germline V gene are SNHLY and FYNNEI. The DNA for the CDR3 is TGTGCCAGCAGTGAAGCGGGGACAGGGGGCGAGACAGATACGCAGTATTTT. Residues: CASSEAGTGGETDTQYF.

This CDR3 reads CAISEQQGTNIQYF. For the CDR3, the DNA is TGTGCCATCAGTGAACAACAGGGGACAAACATTCAGTACTTC. The J gene is TRBJ2-4, the V gene TRBV10-3, with 7 bases lining up with TRBD1. CDR1 and CDR2 (germline): ENHRY, SYGVKD. This CDR3 has 14 amino acids. Trimming cost V 3 bases and J 6 bases; bases outside gene matches: 5.

This chain joins TRBV2 and TRBJ1-5; 7 bases agree with TRBD1. CDR1 and CDR2 (germline): SNHLY, FYNNEI. The length of the CDR3 is 15 residues. The trim removed 6 bases at V and 5 bases at J, leaving 10 bases unmatched. The CDR3 sequence is CASSDDRVGDQPQHF. The DNA of the CDR3 is TGTGCCAGCAGCGACGACAGGGTGGGGGATCAGCCCCAGCATTTT.

This sequence joins TRBV5-1 and TRBJ2-1; a possible D gene is TRBD2 (6 bases). The V gene's germline CDR1 is SGHRS and CDR2 YFSETQ. V shed 4 bases and J shed 1 base, with 15 bases lying between them. The CDR3 is 16 amino acids. The CDR3 is CASSNGGGKSYNEQFF. The DNA for the CDR3 is TGCGCCAGCAGCAATGGTGGGGGGAAGTCCTACAATGAGCAGTTCTTC.

The chain recombines TRBV2 with TRBJ2-5; 7 bases align to TRBD2. Germline lookup yields CDR1 SNHLY and CDR2 FYNNEI. Trimming at V came to 6 bases and at J to 3 bases, leaving 10 bases not matched to a gene. This CDR3 is 15 amino acids long. CDR3 region: CASRRLLAEKETQYF. The CDR3 DNA is TGTGCCAGCAGACGACTCCTAGCGGAGAAAGAGACCCAGTACTTC.

The chain joins TRBV4-2 to TRBJ1-1; 8 nucleotides align to TRBD1. The CDR3 loop spans 17 amino acids. Germline V CDR1 and CDR2: LGHNA, YNFKEQ. The V and J ends lost 0 bases and 3 bases, in that order; junction bases with no gene match: 9. The CDR3 coding sequence is TGTGCCAGCAGCCAAGACTCCGGACAGGGTAGGGACACTGAAGCTTTCTTT. Its protein is CASSQDSGQGRDTEAFF.

This sequence joins TRBV11-2 and TRBJ2-3; TRBD2 matches at 9 bases. Germline-derived CDR1 and CDR2 are SGHAT and FQNNGV. After removal of 2 bases from V and 2 bases from J, the junction contained 5 bases not matched to a gene. The CDR3 runs to 16 residues. The CDR3 coding sequence is TGTGCCAGCAGCTTATGGGCGGGAGGGACCACAGATACGCAGTATTTT. Translation: CASSLWAGGTTDTQYF. The complete variable domain, with remaining parts taken from reference TRBV11-2 and TRBJ2-3, reads EAGVAQSPRYKIIEKRQSVAFWCNPISGHATLYWYQQILGQGPKLLIQFQNNGVVDDSQLPKDRFSAERLKGVDSTLKIQPAKLEDSAVYLCASSLWAGGTTDTQYFGPGTRLTVL.

V and J are TRBV7-8 and TRBJ1-2; D possibly corresponds to TRBD1 (6 bases). CDR3 size: 14 residues. Germline loops: CDR1 SGHVS, CDR2 FQNEAQ. V was shortened by 5 bases and J by 3 bases, with 13 bases between the two germline ends. In nucleotides, the CDR3 is TGTGCCAGCAGCCCGGGGCAGGGGTACTATGGCTACACCTTC. The encoded protein is CASSPGQGYYGYTF.

This sequence joins TRBV28 and TRBJ1-6; a weak D match, TRBD1 (6 bases). The V gene's germline CDR1 is MDHEN and CDR2 SYDVKM. The CDR3 covers 15 residues. The V end lost 5 bases, the J end lost 7 bases, and 15 bases lay between the germline ends. CDR3: CASSRRTVSNSPLHF. CDR3 nucleotides: TGTGCCAGCAGTCGACGGACAGTATCAAATTCACCCCTCCACTTT. The whole variable domain, filled in from reference TRBV28 and TRBJ1-6, reads DVKVTQSSRYLVKRTGEKVFLECVQDMDHENMFWYRQDPGLGLRLIYFSYDVKMKEKGDIPEGYSVSREKKERFSLILESASTNQTSMYLCASSRRTVSNSPLHFGNGTRLTVT.

The chain uses TRBV7-8 and TRBJ2-1, with 7 bases identical to TRBD2. Germline CDR1 is SGHVS and CDR2 is FQNEAQ. There are 15 residues in the CDR3. Unmatched junction bases numbered 4, after V lost 1 base and J lost 4 bases. The CDR3 DNA sequence: TGTGCCAGCAGCTTAGTTCACGGGGGGTACAATGAGCAGTTCTTC. It is translated as CASSLVHGGYNEQFF.

The chain employs TRBV27 and TRBJ1-2, with 9 positions matching TRBD1. The CDR3 runs 15 residues. V lost 2 bases to trimming and J lost 4 bases; unmatched junction nucleotides: 5. From germline, CDR1 is MNHEY and CDR2 SMNVEV (reference sequence). This CDR3 is CASSLMGTGIYGYTF. As DNA, the CDR3 is TGTGCCAGCAGTTTAATGGGGACAGGGATCTATGGCTACACCTTC.

The J gene is TRBJ2-1, the V gene TRBV18; the D is unclear. Germline V CDR1 and CDR2: KGHSH, LQKENI. The CDR3 consists of 14 residues. Trimming removed 5 bases from V and 4 bases from J, with 12 bases in between. The CDR3 reads CASSVGALYNEQFF. CDR3 nucleotides: TGTGCCAGCTCAGTAGGAGCCCTATACAATGAGCAGTTCTTC. The full variable domain, with the rest looked up from reference TRBV18 and TRBJ2-1, is NAGVMQNPRHLVRRRGQEARLRCSPMKGHSHVYWYRQLPEEGLKFMVYLQKENIIDESGMPKERFSAEFPKEGPSILRIQQVVRGDSAAYFCASSVGALYNEQFFGPGTRLTVL.

This clone was recorded once. The CDR3 reads CASSYYRENNEQFF. The CDR3 DNA reads TGTGCCAGCAGTTACTATCGGGAGAACAATGAGCAGTTCTTC. The genes are TRBV6-6 and TRBJ2-1; TRBD2 might be the D (6 bases). Looked up from germline, CDR1 is MNHNY and CDR2 is SVGAGI (reference sequence). Trimming removed 1 base at V and 5 bases at J, with 9 bases between. This CDR3 has 14 residues.

This chain connects TRBV10-2 to TRBJ2-2; possible D gene TRBD2, 6 bases. Trimming shortened V by 6 bases and J by 4 bases, and 15 bases separated the two germline ends. Germline V gene lookup returns CDR1 WSHSY and CDR2 SAAADI. The CDR3 is 15 amino acids. CDR3 amino acids: CASRWRVETTGELFF. CDR3 DNA sequence: TGCGCCAGCAGATGGAGGGTTGAGACCACCGGGGAGCTGTTTTTT.

This chain links TRBV5-1 with TRBJ2-3, with D perhaps TRBD2 (6 bases). CDR1 SGHRS and CDR2 YFSETQ come from the germline V gene. The V end lost 4 bases, the J end lost 2 bases, and 8 bases lay between the germline ends. CDR3 length equals 13 residues. The chain's CDR3 is CASSPGDTDTQYF. CDR3 coding DNA: TGCGCCAGCAGCCCGGGGGACACAGATACGCAGTATTTT. The whole variable domain, filled in from reference TRBV5-1 and TRBJ2-3, reads KAGVTQTPRYLIKTRGQQVTLSCSPISGHRSVSWYQQTPGQGLQFLFEYFSETQRNKGNFPGRFSGRQFSNSRSEMNVSTLELGDSALYLCASSPGDTDTQYFGPGTRLTVL.

V is TRBV12-3 or TRBV12-4 and J is TRBJ1-5; a weak D match, TRBD1 (6 bases). The V end lost 6 bases, the J end lost 9 bases, and 15 bases lay between the germline ends. There are 13 residues in the CDR3. Written as DNA, the CDR3 is TGTGCCAGCAGACTTACAGGGCTCGGGCCCCAGCATTTT. The encoded protein is CASRLTGLGPQHF.

The rearrangement links TRBV30 to TRBJ2-7; D might be TRBD1 (6 bases). The CDR3 contains 11 residues. Germline values: CDR1 GTSNPN, CDR2 SVGIG (reference sequence). Trimming cost V 2 bases and J 4 bases, with 6 bases left between them. The CDR3 DNA reads TGTGCCTGGAGTCAGGGGTACGAGCAGTACTTC. Protein sequence: CAWSQGYEQYF.

The rearrangement links TRBV11-3 to TRBJ1-1; D remains ambiguous. V lost 4 bases and J lost 1, with 7 bases in between. From germline, CDR1 is SGHNT and CDR2 YENEEA. This CDR3 is 13 amino acids long. The CDR3 bases are TGTGCCAGCAGCTACGACAAGAACACTGAAGCTTTCTTT. It is translated as CASSYDKNTEAFF.

The chain recombines TRBV28 with TRBJ1-4; possible D gene TRBD1, 5 bases. The CDR3 has 14 amino acids. Germline-derived CDR1 and CDR2 are MDHEN and SYDVKM. Deletions cut 3 bases from V and 2 bases from J, with 7 bases between. The CDR3 reads CASSLGGTNEKLFF. For the CDR3, the DNA is TGTGCCAGCAGTTTGGGGGGGACTAATGAAAAACTGTTTTTT.

The V gene is TRBV14, the J gene TRBJ2-2, with 9 bases matching TRBD1. CDR3 length: 14 residues. With V trimmed by 4 bases and J by 5 bases, 2 bases remained unmatched. Germline V CDR1 and CDR2: SGHDN, FVKESK. CDR3 loop: CASSLQGATGELFF. CDR3 DNA sequence: TGTGCCAGCAGCCTACAGGGGGCGACCGGGGAGCTGTTTTTT.